Listed here are 28 T cell receptor beta chains from one sample, sequenced in a study of cytomegalovirus exposure and HLA in healthy donors. Primers for the PCR totalled 60 Vbeta and 13 Jbeta. The assay was immunoSEQ multiplex PCR, and TCRdb's table has in-frame clones only and misses some. The sample has roughly 180,000 clones, more than 65% seen once. The sample was PBMCs. Receptors were obtained from a girl between 5 and 17 years old in good health and CMV-seropositive.

The genes are TRBV14 and TRBJ2-7; possibly TRBD2 for D (6 bases). V lost 3 bases, J lost 5 bases, and 20 bases lay in between. CDR3 size: 16 residues. Germline CDR1 SGHDN, CDR2 FVKESK. CDR3: CASSHSLGTKRDEQYF. The CDR3 DNA reads as TGTGCCAGCAGCCACTCACTGGGGACCAAGCGGGACGAGCAGTACTTC.

CDR3 nucleotide sequence: TGTGCCAGCAGCTTAGATGTAGCGGTTTATGAAAAACTGTTTTTT. Its protein product is CASSLDVAVYEKLFF. The rearrangement joins TRBV7-2 to TRBJ1-4; D is unclear. Germline V CDR1 and CDR2: SGHTA, FQGNSA. The V end lost 1 base, the J end lost 6 bases, and 12 bases lay between the germline ends. The CDR3 length is 15 residues.

The CDR3 DNA sequence: TGCGCCAGCAGGGTGGGACAGGGTCCGCCTAACACTGAAGCTTTCTTT. It is translated as CASRVGQGPPNTEAFF. This sequence joins TRBV5-1 and TRBJ1-1; 9 bases map to TRBD1. Germline loops: CDR1 SGHRS, CDR2 YFSETQ. V was clipped by 5 bases and J by 2 bases; unmatched bases: 10. This CDR3 has 16 amino acids. Full variable domain (outside the CDR3, taken from reference TRBV5-1 and TRBJ1-1): KAGVTQTPRYLIKTRGQQVTLSCSPISGHRSVSWYQQTPGQGLQFLFEYFSETQRNKGNFPGRFSGRQFSNSRSEMNVSTLELGDSALYLCASRVGQGPPNTEAFFGQGTRLTVV.

This clone was counted only a few times. The chain links TRBV7-9 to TRBJ1-1, with D tentatively TRBD1 (6 bases). Per the germline V gene, CDR1 is SEHNR and CDR2 is FQNEAQ (reference sequence). The CDR3 is 18 residues long. Trimming took 1 base from V and 0 from J, leaving 18 bases between them. The CDR3 region has the DNA TGTGCCAGCAGCTTAGAGGTGTTGGGTACAGGGCTGAACACTGAAGCTTTCTTT. Its translation is CASSLEVLGTGLNTEAFF.

The sample holds a few counts of this clone. The rearrangement uses TRBV2 and TRBJ1-6; D may be TRBD1 (5 bases). The V end lost 11 bases, the J end lost 10 bases, and 21 bases lay between the germline ends. This CDR3 contains 14 residues. Germline CDR1 and CDR2: SNHLY and FYNNEI. CDR3 residues: CADARGREGSPLHF. The CDR3 DNA sequence: TGTGCCGACGCGAGGGGCAGGGAGGGATCACCCCTCCACTTT.

For the CDR3, the DNA is TGTGCCACCTCACAGGGGGCCTATGGCTACACCTTC. Protein product: CATSQGAYGYTF. This chain joins TRBV6-1 and TRBJ1-2, with 9 positions matching TRBD1. The CDR3 spans 12 residues. The trim removed 10 bases at V and 4 bases at J, leaving 4 bases unmatched. The germline gives CDR1 MNHNS, CDR2 SASEGT.

The J gene is TRBJ2-2, the V gene TRBV12-5, with TRBD1 matching over 7 bases. The germline gives CDR1 LGHNT, CDR2 FRNRAP. Trimming cost V 4 bases and J 7 bases; bases outside gene matches: 12. The CDR3 length is 16 residues. The DNA for the CDR3 is TGTGCTAGTGGTTGGGCGACAGGGCGGGTGGGCGGGGAGCTGTTTTTT. Protein product: CASGWATGRVGGELFF.

With regard to this clone: This specimen includes other DNA sequences encoding the same CDR3. The V and J genes are TRBV9 and TRBJ2-7; D gene unclear. Trimming cost V 0 bases and J 0 bases, with 10 bases left between them. Looked up from germline, CDR1 is SGDLS and CDR2 is YYNGEE. CDR3 length: 15 residues. CDR3 nucleotide sequence: TGTGCCAGCAGCGTAGGGCAGGAAAGCTCCTACGAGCAGTACTTC. This sequence encodes CASSVGQESSYEQYF. Full variable domain (missing parts from reference TRBV9 and TRBJ2-7): DSGVTQTPKHLITATGQRVTLRCSPRSGDLSVYWYQQSLDQGLQFLIQYYNGEERAKGNILERFSAQQFPDLHSELNLSSLELGDSALYFCASSVGQESSYEQYFGPGTRLTVT.

The J gene is TRBJ1-5, the V gene TRBV5-6, with D perhaps matching TRBD1 (6 bases). CDR1 and CDR2 from the germline V gene are SGHDT and YYEEEE. The CDR3 is 12 residues long. With 4 bases removed from V and 7 bases from J, the gap between germline ends came to 9 bases. The CDR3 nucleotides are TGTGCCAGCAGCGGCAGGGGACAGCCCCAGCATTTT. Protein sequence: CASSGRGQPQHF.

This chain links TRBV11-3 with TRBJ1-1; D is uncertain. This CDR3 is 14 amino acids long. Trimming took off 5 bases at V and 1 base at J, with 11 bases between the two ends. Looked up from germline, CDR1 is SGHNT and CDR2 is YENEEA. CDR3 sequence (DNA): TGTGCCAGCAGCCCCGGGTCGAGGAACACTGAAGCTTTCTTT. Encoded protein: CASSPGSRNTEAFF.

The J gene is TRBJ2-7, the V gene TRBV7-2; 7 positions match TRBD1. Germline V gene data show CDR1 as SGHTA and CDR2 as FQGNSA. Losses at the gene ends were 5 bases for V and 4 bases for J; bases not matched to a gene: 8. The CDR3 loop spans 14 amino acids. CDR3 coding DNA: TGTGCCAGCAGCGTCGACAGGGTCCTTTACGAGCAGTACTTC. It specifies CASSVDRVLYEQYF.

The chain uses TRBV10-3 and TRBJ1-2; D possibly corresponds to TRBD1 (6 bases). The CDR3 sequence is 14 residues long. V was clipped by 5 bases and J by 4 bases, with 14 bases between them. Germline CDR1 is ENHRY and CDR2 is SYGVKD. CDR3 DNA: TGTGCCATCAGTCCCGTCCAGGGGAGCTATGGCTACACCTTC. It codes for CAISPVQGSYGYTF.

The V call is TRBV10-3, the J call TRBJ2-2; 8 bases map to TRBD1. Germline V gene data show CDR1 as ENHRY and CDR2 as SYGVKD. After removal of 4 bases from V and 6 bases from J, the junction contained 1 base not matched to a gene. The CDR3 extends over 13 amino acids. The DNA for the CDR3 is TGTGCCATCAGTGGGACAGGGTCCGGGGAGCTGTTTTTT. Protein product: CAISGTGSGELFF.

The chain employs TRBV6-1 and TRBJ2-7; TRBD2 might be the D (7 bases). Germline CDR1 reads MNHNS; CDR2 reads SASEGT. V lost 9 bases and J lost 7, with 22 bases in between. There are 14 residues in the CDR3. The CDR3 loop reads CASWGGDTGREQYF. CDR3 sequence (DNA): TGTGCCAGTTGGGGGGGGGACACTGGGAGGGAGCAGTACTTC.

The rearrangement joins TRBV11-2 to TRBJ2-4; 7 nucleotides agree with TRBD2. This CDR3 spans 13 amino acids. The V and J ends lost 3 bases and 11 bases, in that order; junction bases with no gene match: 7. The germline gives CDR1 SGHAT, CDR2 FQNNGV. CDR3 DNA: TGTGCCAGCAGCTTTTCCAGGGAGGGAGTTCAGTACTTC. This codes for CASSFSREGVQYF.

V is TRBV2 and J is TRBJ2-2; 14 nucleotides agree with TRBD2. CDR3 length: 15 residues. Germline assignment: CDR1 SNHLY and CDR2 FYNNEI. V lost 9 bases to trimming and J lost 5 bases; unmatched junction nucleotides: 5. The CDR3 here is CASQGTSGGTGELFF. Here the CDR3 DNA reads TGTGCCAGTCAGGGGACTAGCGGGGGTACCGGGGAGCTGTTTTTT.

This chain's CDR3 is CASSPSGGASNEQFF. The CDR3 region has the DNA TGTGCCAGCAGCCCTAGCGGGGGGGCCAGTAATGAGCAGTTCTTC. The rearrangement links TRBV5-4 to TRBJ2-1, with 12 nucleotides matching TRBD2. J was trimmed by 7 bases and V by 4 bases; bases with no gene match: 6. Per the germline V gene, CDR1 is SGHNT and CDR2 is YYREEE (reference sequence). The CDR3 has 15 residues.

The J gene is TRBJ2-1, the V gene TRBV4-2; TRBD2 might be the D (6 bases). CDR1 and CDR2 from the germline V gene are LGHNA and YNFKEQ. Trimming removed 4 bases at V and 3 bases at J, with 13 bases between. This CDR3 spans 15 amino acids. Written as DNA, the CDR3 is TGTGCCAGCAGCCGTGAGCGGGTTGGCTACAATGAGCAGTTCTTC. Encoded protein: CASSRERVGYNEQFF.

This clone was counted a single time. V gene TRBV9 combines with J gene TRBJ2-1, with TRBD1 matching 8 bases. The CDR3 extends over 15 amino acids. Germline-derived CDR1 and CDR2 are SGDLS and YYNGEE. Unmatched junction bases numbered 6, after V lost 3 bases and J lost 4 bases. CDR3 nucleotides: TGTGCCAGCAGCGGTACAGGGGGAAATTACAATGAGCAGTTCTTC. Protein: CASSGTGGNYNEQFF.

This clone was found once. The chain joins TRBV6-6 to TRBJ2-7; D might be TRBD1 (6 bases). Germline V gene sequence: CDR1 MNHNY, CDR2 SVGAGI (reference sequence). The CDR3 length is 13 residues. V shed 2 bases and J shed 4 bases, with 9 bases lying between them. The CDR3 DNA follows: TGTGCCAGCAGTTACAACAGGGATTACGAGCAGTACTTC. It is translated as CASSYNRDYEQYF.

V is TRBV4-3 and J is TRBJ2-6, with 12 nucleotides matching TRBD2. The length of the CDR3 is 19 residues. Germline V gene data show CDR1 as LGHNA and CDR2 as YSLEER. V shed 4 bases and J 2 bases; nucleotides not matched to a gene: 9. The CDR3 here is CASSRILAGGLPGANVLTF. The CDR3 region has the DNA TGCGCCAGCAGCCGTATACTAGCGGGGGGCCTCCCTGGGGCCAACGTCCTGACTTTC.

This sequence joins TRBV12-5 and TRBJ1-6, with 9 bases that match TRBD1. The ends lost 5 bases at V and 9 bases at J; junction bases unmatched: 5. CDR1 LGHNT and CDR2 FRNRAP come from the germline V gene. The CDR3 has 14 residues. In DNA, the CDR3 is TGTGCTAGTGGTGAAGGACAGGGGATTTCACCCCTCCACTTT. Residues: CASGEGQGISPLHF.

This chain uses TRBV4-2 with TRBJ2-7; weak D call: TRBD1 (5 bases). Germline V gene sequence: CDR1 LGHNA, CDR2 YNFKEQ. The V gene lost 2 bases and the J gene lost 5 bases, with 22 bases spanning the gap. The CDR3 spans 17 residues. CDR3: CASSQRWGVGWSDEQYF. For the CDR3, the DNA is TGTGCCAGCAGCCAAAGATGGGGCGTGGGATGGTCCGACGAGCAGTACTTC.

CDR3 bases: TGTGCCAGCAGCGGAGACAGTTTCGTTCAGTACTTC. Translation: CASSGDSFVQYF. The rearrangement uses TRBV9 and TRBJ2-4; tentatively, D is TRBD1 (5 bases). Trimming left V 3 bases short and J 11 bases short, with 12 bases between. Germline V lookup: CDR1 SGDLS, CDR2 YYNGEE. This CDR3 comprises 12 residues.

Written as DNA, the CDR3 is TGCGCCAGCAGCCCAGGGGGCCGAGGTCAGCCCCAGCATTTT. Protein sequence: CASSPGGRGQPQHF. The chain recombines TRBV4-1 with TRBJ1-5, with 8 bases aligning to TRBD1. The CDR3 length is 14 residues. From germline, CDR1 is MGHRA and CDR2 YSYEKL. After removal of 4 bases from V and 6 bases from J, the junction contained 5 bases not matched to a gene.

This chain connects TRBV28 to TRBJ2-7; D possibly corresponds to TRBD1 (5 bases). Germline V CDR1 and CDR2: MDHEN, SYDVKM. The CDR3 is 15 amino acids. Trimming left V 7 bases short and J 2 bases short, with 18 bases between. In DNA, the CDR3 is TGTGCCAGCACCCTCGCCTCGGCAGGGACCTACGAGCAGTACTTC. Its protein product is CASTLASAGTYEQYF.

V and J are TRBV6-5 and TRBJ1-2; tentative D call: TRBD1 (5 bases). V gave up 5 bases and J gave up 8 bases, with 15 bases separating them. Germline lookup yields CDR1 MNHEY and CDR2 SVGAGI. The CDR3 loop spans 13 amino acids. CDR3 protein: CASSQGVEGGYTF. Here the CDR3 DNA reads TGTGCCAGCAGTCAAGGGGTGGAGGGGGGCTACACCTTC.

The count of this clone is one. Different DNA sequences within this sample yield the same CDR3. The chain couples TRBV11-3 to TRBJ2-7; 13 bases are a match to TRBD2. The germline CDR1 and CDR2 sequences are SGHNT and YENEEA. Losses at the gene ends were 5 bases for V and 3 bases for J; bases not matched to a gene: 4. This CDR3 region has 15 residues. The CDR3 reads CASSPGTSGDYEQYF. The CDR3 region has the DNA TGTGCCAGCAGCCCTGGGACTAGCGGGGACTACGAGCAGTACTTC.